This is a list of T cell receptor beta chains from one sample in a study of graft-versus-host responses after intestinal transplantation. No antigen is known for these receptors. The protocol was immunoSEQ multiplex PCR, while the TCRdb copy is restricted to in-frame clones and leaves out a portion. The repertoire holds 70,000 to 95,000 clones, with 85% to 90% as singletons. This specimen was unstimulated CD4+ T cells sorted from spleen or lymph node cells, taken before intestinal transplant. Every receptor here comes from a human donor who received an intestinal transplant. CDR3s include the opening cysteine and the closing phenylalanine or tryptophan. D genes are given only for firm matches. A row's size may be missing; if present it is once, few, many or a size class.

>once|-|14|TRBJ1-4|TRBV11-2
CASERRPTNEKLFF
TGTGCCAGCGAAAGGCGGCCAACTAATGAAAAACTGTTTTTT
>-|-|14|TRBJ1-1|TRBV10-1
CASSESRVNTEAFF
TGCGCCAGCAGTGAGTCGAGGGTGAACACTGAAGCTTTCTTT
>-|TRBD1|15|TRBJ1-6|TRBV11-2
CASSFNRGNNSPLHF
TGTGCCAGCAGCTTCAACAGGGGAAATAATTCACCCCTCCACTTT
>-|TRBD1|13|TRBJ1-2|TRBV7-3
CASSLGQGYGYTF
TGTGCCAGCAGCTTGGGACAGGGCTATGGCTACACCTTC
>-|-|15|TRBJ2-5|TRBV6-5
CASSYSRGIRETQYF
TGTGCCAGCAGTTACTCTAGGGGGATCCGAGAGACCCAGTACTTC
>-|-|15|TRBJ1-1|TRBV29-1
CSVEGGRGTGTEAFF
TGCAGCGTTGAAGGAGGGAGGGGGACGGGCACTGAAGCTTTCTTT
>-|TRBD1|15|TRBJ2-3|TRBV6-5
CASAISTGRSDTQYF
TGTGCCAGCGCGATATCGACAGGGCGGTCGGATACGCAGTATTTT
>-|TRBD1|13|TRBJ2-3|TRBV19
CASSSTGEPTQYF
TGTGCCAGTAGTTCAACAGGGGAGCCCACGCAGTATTTT
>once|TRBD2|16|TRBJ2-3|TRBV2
CASTRVGRGGTDTQYF
TGTGCCAGTACCCGAGTGGGGCGGGGGGGCACAGATACGCAGTATTTT
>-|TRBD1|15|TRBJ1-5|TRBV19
CASSDRVEGNQPQHF
TGTGCCAGTAGTGACAGGGTTGAAGGCAATCAGCCCCAGCATTTT
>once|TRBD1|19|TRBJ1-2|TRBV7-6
CASSPRQGSLAADIYGYTF
TGTGCCAGCAGCCCCCGACAGGGCTCGTTGGCGGCGGATATCTATGGCTACACCTTC